This record covers a single T cell receptor beta chain. Its antigen is still unknown. The CDR3 covers 17 residues. The germline CDR1 and CDR2 sequences are SGHTA and FQGNSA. The V segment lost 4 bases and the J segment 2 bases; nucleotides outside the gene matches: 11. This sample is drawn from a study of CD8+ T cells in alopecia areata. Looking at the study overall: Treatment of the treated patients consisted of oral tofacitinib, 5 to 10 mg twice daily. Patients in the study were on tofacitinib for 6 to 18 months, then off it for 6 months.

Reverse transcription of extracted RNA yielded cDNA, which provided the sequencing template. TCRdb's table, derived via immunoSEQ multiplex PCR, lists solely in-frame clones and lacks some. The sample contains 40,000 to 45,000 clones, more than 90% of which appear only once. Treatment noted: oral pan-JAK inhibitor, 5-10 mg twice daily. Study conclusions and caveats: Significant decreases in scalp clonality and expanded CD8+ clones followed tofacitinib treatment. Numerous clones, expanded in lesions, remained in scalp and blood during tofacitinib.

This TCR was recovered from a human donor with alopecia areata. This chain joins TRBV7-2 and TRBJ2-5; 9 bases map to TRBD2. The starting material was CD8+ T cells sorted from blood, obtained at week 24, from a patient treated with tofacitinib. This chain's CDR3 is CASSSSGGSGLQETQYF. DNA of the CDR3: TGTGCCAGCAGCTCGAGCGGGGGGTCGGGACTTCAAGAGACCCAGTACTTC.